This T cell receptor beta chain was recovered during a study of CD8+CD57+ T cells in acquired aplastic anemia. In this sample, this clonotype turned up a few times. The TCR beta profiling, which covered VDJ combination and CDR3 sequence, was carried out using genomic DNA as the template. TCRdb re-called the reads through MiXCR, storing one row per CDR3 protein. Counted here are approximately 170,000 distinct CDR3 sequences, 50% to 55% occurring once; the ten biggest clones make up approximately 16%. This CDR3 contains 15 residues. Per the germline V gene, CDR1 is MNHNS and CDR2 is SASEGT. The J segment lost 2 bases and the V segment lost 5 bases, leaving 6 bases of the junction unmatched.

The chain carries TRBV6-1 and TRBJ2-7; 10 nucleotides align to TRBD2. Sequencing input: sorted CD4+, CD8+, or CD8+CD57+ T cells (not recorded which) from PBMCs. This clonotype originated in a human donor in good health, serving as a control. The CDR3 is CASSSLAGATYEQYF. The CDR3 DNA reads as TGTGCCAGCAGTTCTCTAGCGGGAGCGACCTACGAGCAGTACTTC.